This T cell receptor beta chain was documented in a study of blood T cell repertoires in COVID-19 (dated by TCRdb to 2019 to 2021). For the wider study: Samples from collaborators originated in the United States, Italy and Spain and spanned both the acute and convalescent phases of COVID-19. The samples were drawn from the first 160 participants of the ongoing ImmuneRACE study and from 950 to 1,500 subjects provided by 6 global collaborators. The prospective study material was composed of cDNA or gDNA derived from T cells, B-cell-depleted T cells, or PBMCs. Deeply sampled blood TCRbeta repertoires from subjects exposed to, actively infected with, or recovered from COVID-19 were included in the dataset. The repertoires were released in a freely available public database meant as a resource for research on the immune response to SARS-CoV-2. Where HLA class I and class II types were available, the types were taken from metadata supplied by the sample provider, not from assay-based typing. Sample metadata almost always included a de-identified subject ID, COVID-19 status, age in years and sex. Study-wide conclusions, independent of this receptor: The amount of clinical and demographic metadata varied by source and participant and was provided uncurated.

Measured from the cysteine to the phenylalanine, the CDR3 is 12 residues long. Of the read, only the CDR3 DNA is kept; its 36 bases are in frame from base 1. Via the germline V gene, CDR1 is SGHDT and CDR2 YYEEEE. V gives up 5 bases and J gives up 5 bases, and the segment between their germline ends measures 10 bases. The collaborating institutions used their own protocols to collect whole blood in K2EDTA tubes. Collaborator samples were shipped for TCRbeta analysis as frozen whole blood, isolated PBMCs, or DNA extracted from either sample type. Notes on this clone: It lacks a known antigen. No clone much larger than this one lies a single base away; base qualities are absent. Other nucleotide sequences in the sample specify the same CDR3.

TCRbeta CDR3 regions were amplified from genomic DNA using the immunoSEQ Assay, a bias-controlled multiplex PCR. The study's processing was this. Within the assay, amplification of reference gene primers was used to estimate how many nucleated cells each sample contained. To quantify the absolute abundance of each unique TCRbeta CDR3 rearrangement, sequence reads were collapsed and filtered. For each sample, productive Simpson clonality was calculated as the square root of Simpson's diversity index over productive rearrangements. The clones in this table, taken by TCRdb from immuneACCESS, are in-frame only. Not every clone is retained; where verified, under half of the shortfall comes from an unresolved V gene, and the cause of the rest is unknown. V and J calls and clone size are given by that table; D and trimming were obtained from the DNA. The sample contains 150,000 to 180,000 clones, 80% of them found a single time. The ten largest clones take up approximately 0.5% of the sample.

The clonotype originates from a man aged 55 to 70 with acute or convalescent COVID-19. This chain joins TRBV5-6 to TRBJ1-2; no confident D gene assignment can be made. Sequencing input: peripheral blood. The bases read TGTGCCAGCAGTCTAGCCTTGTATGGCTACACCTTC. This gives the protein CASSLALYGYTF. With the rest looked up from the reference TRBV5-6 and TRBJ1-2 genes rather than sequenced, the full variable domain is DAGVTQSPTHLIKTRGQQVTLRCSPKSGHDTVSWYQQALGQGPQFIFQYYEEEERQRGNFPDRFSGHQFPNYSSELNVNALLLGDSALYLCASSLALYGYTFGSGTRLTVV.